This TCR beta chain was retrieved from a study of early T cells in non-severe SARS-CoV-2 infection. Study in general: Sequenced bulk RNA came from whole blood that was unsorted, and chains were unpaired.

Attachment of unique molecular identifiers was made to individual cDNA molecules. TCRdb ran MiXCR on the 5' RACE reads and lists one entry per CDR3 protein. The table includes about 50,000 distinct CDR3 sequences, over 5% detected once. A few counts support this clonotype. Germline trimming cut 5 bases from V and 4 bases from J; bases unmatched to any gene: 8. The CDR3 length is 15 residues. Germline lookup yields CDR1 SEHNR and CDR2 FQNEAQ (reference sequence). The TCR originated in an adult who was a healthcare worker with PCR-confirmed SARS-CoV-2 infection or an uninfected control (not recorded which). V and J are TRBV7-9 and TRBJ2-1; 7 positions match TRBD1. The source was whole blood, collected at baseline. CDR3 loop: CASSPPGQLYNEQFF. In nucleotides, the CDR3 is TGTGCCAGCAGCCCCCCGGGACAGCTATACAATGAGCAGTTCTTC.